This TCR beta chain was retrieved from a study of breast tumors, draining lymph nodes, adjacent tissues. Study-wide findings and caveats: Luminal-like breast cancer showed significantly higher tumor–nontumor repertoire similarity than basal-like.

Points on this clonotype: The antigen remains undetermined.

Axillary draining lymph nodes of breast cancer patients supplied the node samples. In TCRdb, the multiplex PCR reads were re-called with MiXCR into one record per CDR3 protein. This table has approximately 130,000 distinct CDR3 sequences, less than 25% appearing once. With 7 bases removed from V and 7 bases from J, the gap between germline ends came to 11 bases. The germline CDR1 and CDR2 sequences are MDHEN and SYDVKM. The CDR3 runs to 12 residues. The V gene is TRBV28, the J gene TRBJ2-1; no reliable D call. Input material: axillary lymph node tissue. The sequence was collected from a female donor with breast cancer. Some clones in this sample may be carry-over from other donors' samples. The CDR3 nucleotides are TGTGCCAGCATAAATTCGGTAAATGAGCAGTTCTTC. Its protein product is CASINSVNEQFF.